Listed below are T cell receptor beta chains from one sample, sequenced in a study of blood T cell repertoires in COVID-19. TCRdb's table, derived via immunoSEQ multiplex PCR, lists solely in-frame clones and lacks some. Of roughly 170,000 clones listed, about 83% were seen once; the top ten hold around 1%. The sample taken for sequencing was peripheral blood. The receptors shown here come from a woman aged 18-29 years who had recovered from COVID-19. CDR3s include the opening cysteine and the closing phenylalanine or tryptophan. A D gene is named only where the DNA matches it firmly. Only some rows state a clone size, as once, few, many or a class for expanded clones.

-	once	TRBV7-3	TRBJ2-7	TGTGCCAGCAGCCCCACGGGTTGGGGGGAAGTAGGCTACGAGCAGTACTTC	CASSPTGWGEVGYEQYF
-	-	TRBV13	TRBJ2-5	TGTGCCAGCAGCGCGCGGGGACTCCAAGAGACCCAGTACTTC	CASSARGLQETQYF
-	many	TRBV16	TRBJ1-1	TGTGCCAGCAGCAAAGAGGGACAATCGGCTTTCTTT	CASSKEGQSAFF
-	-	TRBV4-3	TRBJ2-3	TGCGCCAGCAGCCGGGCGGGAAGCACAGATACGCAGTATTTT	CASSRAGSTDTQYF
TRBD1	-	TRBV27	TRBJ2-1	TGTGCCACCAAGAGGGACAGGGGGCAATACAATGAGCAGTTCTTC	CATKRDRGQYNEQFF
TRBD1	few	TRBV18	TRBJ2-6	TGTGCCAGCTCACAACCGAGGGGGACAGGGTACTCTGGGGCCAACGTCCTGACTTTC	CASSQPRGTGYSGANVLTF
TRBD1	-	TRBV6-2/TRBV6-3	TRBJ1-6	TGTGCCAGCAGTCAGGACAGGGGGAATTCACCCCTCCACTTT	CASSQDRGNSPLHF
-	-	TRBV7-9	TRBJ2-1	TGTGCCAGCAGCTTACCCGACAGCCTATACAATGAGCAGTTCTTC	CASSLPDSLYNEQFF
TRBD2	once	TRBV5-1	TRBJ2-1	TGCGCCAGCAGCTTGGTTCCTAGCGGGAGAAATAATGAGCAGTTCTTC	CASSLVPSGRNNEQFF
TRBD1	few	TRBV2	TRBJ1-6	TGTGCCAGCAGGGGGGACAGGGTCTCACCCCTCCACTTT	CASRGDRVSPLHF
-	once	TRBV2	TRBJ2-3	TGTGCCAGCAGTGATTCGGGGGGCACAGATACGCAGTATTTT	CASSDSGGTDTQYF
-	-	TRBV15	TRBJ2-1	TGTGCCACCAGCCGGCCGGGGATGGAGCAGTTCTTC	CATSRPGMEQFF
TRBD2	-	TRBV9	TRBJ2-3	TGTGCCAGCAGCCCTGGACTAGCAGGGGATACGCAGTATTTT	CASSPGLAGDTQYF
-	few	TRBV6-1	TRBJ1-5	TGTGCCAGCAGCTCCACAGGGCTTAGCAATCAGCCCCAGCATTTT	CASSSTGLSNQPQHF
-	-	TRBV7-2	TRBJ2-1	TGTGCCAGCAGCCCGGATGGGGCCGGTTTAGGACAGTTCTTC	CASSPDGAGLGQFF
-	-	TRBV19	TRBJ1-2	TGTGCCAGTATAACAGGGAATAGTGGCTACACCTTC	CASITGNSGYTF